These 27 T cell receptor beta chains share one sample of origin, sequenced in a study of identical twins. TCRdb recomputed calls from the 5' RACE reads with MiXCR, one row per CDR3 protein. Here the sample spans about 210,000 distinct CDR3 sequences, around 10% being singletons. Sequencing was done on a sample of memory (CD45RO+) T cells sorted from blood. All receptors derive from a woman aged 18-29 years in good health.

This clonotype was counted a few times. The chain couples TRBV9 to TRBJ2-4, with 8 bases matching TRBD2. V shed 2 bases, J shed 7 bases, and the junction held 8 bases outside the gene matches. CDR3 length equals 15 residues. Germline V gene sequence: CDR1 SGDLS, CDR2 YYNGEE. Here the CDR3 reads CASSVGTRGGNIQYF. The DNA for the CDR3 is TGTGCCAGCAGCGTGGGGACTAGAGGTGGGAACATTCAGTACTTC.

The chain has TRBV18 and TRBJ2-7; D call uncertain. The V end lost 3 bases, the J end lost 4 bases, and 10 bases lay between the germline ends. Per germline, CDR1 KGHSH and CDR2 LQKENI. The CDR3 loop spans 13 amino acids. This CDR3 is CASSPTGAYEQYF. CDR3 in DNA: TGTGCCAGCTCACCTACCGGCGCGTACGAGCAGTACTTC.

This clonotype has more than one count but fewer than ten. The chain is built from TRBV5-1 and TRBJ2-5; the D gene could be TRBD1 or TRBD2 (6 bases each). CDR3 length equals 13 residues. V lost 3 bases, J lost 5 bases, and 11 bases lay in between. Germline CDR1 SGHRS, CDR2 YFSETQ. CDR3 nucleotides: TGCGCCAGCAGCTCCGGGGGCGGGGAGACCCAGTACTTC. Protein product: CASSSGGGETQYF.

The chain joins TRBV5-1 to TRBJ2-3; no clear D gene. The germline V and J ends were trimmed by 0 bases and 4 bases, with 9 bases remaining between them. Germline lookup yields CDR1 SGHRS and CDR2 YFSETQ. There are 14 residues in the CDR3. Here the CDR3 reads CASSLDLVPDTQYF. DNA of the CDR3: TGCGCCAGCAGCTTGGACTTAGTCCCAGATACGCAGTATTTT.

This clonotype has more than one count but fewer than ten. V and J are TRBV4-1 and TRBJ1-1; D gene ambiguous. Germline V lookup: CDR1 MGHRA, CDR2 YSYEKL. Deletions cut 0 bases from V and 4 bases from J, with 12 bases between. This CDR3 comprises 15 residues. In nucleotides, the CDR3 is TGCGCCAGCAGCCAAGACGTCAGAGAAGGCACTGAAGCTTTCTTT. Translated, it gives CASSQDVREGTEAFF.

This chain connects TRBV29-1 to TRBJ1-2; 8 bases match TRBD1. Trimming at V came to 3 bases and at J to 10 bases, leaving 7 bases not matched to a gene. The CDR3 runs to 12 residues. Germline assignment: CDR1 SQVTM and CDR2 ANQGSEA. CDR3 DNA: TGCAGCGTTGACCGACAGGGGCACGACTACACCTTC. It is translated as CSVDRQGHDYTF.

The chain has TRBV20-1 and TRBJ2-5; a weak D match, TRBD2 (6 bases). V gave up 1 base and J gave up 3 bases, with 12 bases separating them. CDR1 is DFQATT, CDR2 SNEGSKA, per germline (reference sequence). The length of the CDR3 is 14 residues. The CDR3 DNA follows: TGCAGTGCTAGAGCAACCCTAGCGAAAGAGACCCAGTACTTC. Amino acids: CSARATLAKETQYF.

This clonotype was detected a few times. V gene TRBV9 combines with J gene TRBJ2-1; 10 bases agree with TRBD1. Looked up from germline, CDR1 is SGDLS and CDR2 is YYNGEE. With 4 bases clipped from V and 8 bases from J, the junction kept 15 bases outside the gene matches. This CDR3 comprises 17 residues. CDR3 in DNA: TGTGCCAGCAGCCAAAACTCCGGGACAGGGGAGAGCGATGAGCAGTTCTTC. It codes for CASSQNSGTGESDEQFF.

This clonotype occurred a few times. This chain uses TRBV5-1 with TRBJ2-1; 12 nucleotides match TRBD2. The CDR3 runs 15 residues. From germline, CDR1 is SGHRS and CDR2 YFSETQ. Trimming took 4 bases from V and 6 from J; bases not matched to a gene: 5. CDR3 DNA: TGCGCCAGCAGCAATACACTAGCGGGGGGCAATGAGCAGTTCTTC. This sequence encodes CASSNTLAGGNEQFF.

V gene TRBV3-1 combines with J gene TRBJ2-2, with 13 bases lining up with TRBD2. This CDR3 region has 16 residues. The ends lost 8 bases at V and 6 bases at J; junction bases unmatched: 9. Germline V gene data show CDR1 as LGHDT and CDR2 as YNNKEL (reference sequence). The CDR3 here is CASCPRGLAGAGELFF. CDR3 nucleotide sequence: TGTGCCAGCTGCCCGAGAGGACTAGCGGGAGCCGGGGAGCTGTTTTTT. Complete variable domain (other parts from reference TRBV3-1 and TRBJ2-2): DTAVSQTPKYLVTQMGNDKSIKCEQNLGHDTMYWYKQDSKKFLKIMFSYNNKELIINETVPNRFSPKSPDKAHLNLHINSLELGDSAVYFCASCPRGLAGAGELFFGEGSRLTVL.

In this sample, this clonotype turned up a few times. V is TRBV2 and J is TRBJ2-5; D uncertain. Trimming took off 6 bases at V and 2 bases at J, with 16 bases between the two ends. CDR1 is SNHLY and CDR2 is FYNNEI in the germline V gene. The CDR3 sequence is 15 residues long. The CDR3 sequence: CASSRRAGQQETQYF. CDR3 coding DNA: TGTGCCAGCAGCCGAAGGGCCGGGCAACAAGAGACCCAGTACTTC.

Concerning this clonotype: It is likely a read error, because the conserved phenylalanine at the end of the CDR3 is missing. The genes are TRBV19 and TRBJ2-3, with D tentatively TRBD1 (5 bases). The V gene's germline CDR1 is LNHDA and CDR2 SQIVND (reference sequence). This CDR3 has 16 amino acids. V was trimmed by 4 bases and J by 4 bases, leaving 18 bases between them. CDR3 region: CASSKGNDLRADTQYS. In DNA form, the CDR3 reads TGTGCCAGTAGTAAGGGGAACGACCTAAGAGCAGATACGCAGTATTCT.

The sample holds a few counts of this clonotype. V is TRBV20-1 and J is TRBJ1-5; 8 bases are shared with TRBD1. Germline V CDR1 and CDR2: DFQATT, SNEGSKA (reference sequence). Unmatched junction bases numbered 11, after V lost 4 bases and J lost 6 bases. The CDR3 loop spans 15 amino acids. CDR3 region: CSAIPRTGYSQPQHF. CDR3 DNA sequence: TGCAGTGCTATACCACGGACAGGGTATAGTCAGCCCCAGCATTTT.

This chain connects TRBV9 to TRBJ2-1; 9 bases align to TRBD2. CDR1 SGDLS and CDR2 YYNGEE come from the germline V gene. With V trimmed by 0 bases and J by 6 bases, 4 bases remained unmatched. The CDR3 sequence is 15 residues long. CDR3 DNA sequence: TGTGCCAGCAGCGTAGGCGGGAGGGCCGGCAATGAGCAGTTCTTC. Protein sequence: CASSVGGRAGNEQFF.

This clonotype was observed a handful of times. The chain uses TRBV6-2 or TRBV6-3 and TRBJ2-7; D unclear. V shed 4 bases and J shed 0 bases, with 7 bases lying between them. Germline V gives CDR1 MNHEY, CDR2 SVGEGT. The CDR3 spans 13 residues. The CDR3 nucleotides are TGTGCCAGCAGTTTCATCGGCTCCTACGAGCAGTACTTC. Translating it yields CASSFIGSYEQYF.

This clonotype has only one observation. It is likely a read error, because the conserved phenylalanine at the end of the CDR3 is missing. The chain carries TRBV20-1 and TRBJ1-5, with D perhaps matching TRBD1 (5 bases). The CDR3 runs to 14 residues. V was trimmed by 5 bases and J by 6 bases, leaving 17 bases between them. Germline lookup yields CDR1 DFQATT and CDR2 SNEGSKA (reference sequence). The CDR3 DNA reads TGCAGTGCTGCTTGGACGGGGCAGGGTCAGCCCCAGCATTAT. Amino acids: CSAAWTGQGQPQHY.

The DNA for the CDR3 is TGTGCCAGCAGCTTAACAAACAGGAGGGGAGAGACCCAGTACTTC. Translation: CASSLTNRRGETQYF. This chain uses TRBV7-2 with TRBJ2-5; D may be TRBD2 (6 bases). CDR3 length: 15 residues. Deletions cut 2 bases from V and 4 bases from J, with 14 bases between. Per germline, CDR1 SGHTA and CDR2 FQGNSA.

The genes are TRBV19 and TRBJ1-1, with D tentatively TRBD1 (6 bases). Trimming left V 3 bases short and J 13 bases short, with 24 bases between. The CDR3 is made up of 15 amino acids. From germline, CDR1 is LNHDA and CDR2 SQIVND (reference sequence). CDR3 protein: CASSISRGVGTFGFF. In nucleotides, the CDR3 is TGTGCCAGTAGTATCAGTAGAGGCGTTGGGACATTTGGTTTCTTT.

This chain joins TRBV20-1 and TRBJ2-5; 8 positions match TRBD2. The CDR3 extends over 13 amino acids. Germline assignment: CDR1 DFQATT and CDR2 SNEGSKA (reference sequence). V was pared by 3 bases and J by 5 bases, with 5 bases of the junction left unmatched. CDR3 in amino acids: CSARWPGGETQYF. Written as DNA, the CDR3 is TGCAGTGCTAGGTGGCCGGGAGGGGAGACCCAGTACTTC.

This clonotype appeared a single time. J is TRBJ2-1 and V is TRBV20-1; the match to TRBD2 covers 13 bases. The CDR3 runs to 15 residues. Unmatched junction bases numbered 8, after V lost 2 bases and J lost 10 bases. The germline V gene encodes CDR1 DFQATT and CDR2 SNEGSKA (reference sequence). CDR3 DNA: TGCAGTGCTAGAACTAGCGGGAGGGCCGAGGGAGAGCAGTTCTTC. As protein: CSARTSGRAEGEQFF.

This clonotype occurred a few times. The gene calls are TRBV3-1 and TRBJ2-1; 11 positions match TRBD2. The V segment lost 1 base and the J segment 9 bases; nucleotides outside the gene matches: 5. This CDR3 region has 15 residues. CDR1 and CDR2 from the germline V gene are LGHDT and YNNKEL (reference sequence). The CDR3 region is CASSQGGLAGGEQFF. The DNA for the CDR3 is TGTGCCAGCAGCCAAGGGGGCCTAGCGGGGGGTGAGCAGTTCTTC.

This chain uses TRBV20-1 with TRBJ2-1, with TRBD1 as a possible D gene (6 bases). V shed 3 bases and J shed 7 bases, with 10 bases lying between them. The CDR3 covers 12 residues. The V gene's germline CDR1 is DFQATT and CDR2 SNEGSKA (reference sequence). CDR3 DNA sequence: TGCAGTGCTAGCCCCAGGGGAAATGAGCAGTTCTTC. Translating it yields CSASPRGNEQFF.

The chain combines TRBV9 with TRBJ2-7; 8 bases are a match to TRBD2. V lost 2 bases and J lost 2; bases outside the gene matches: 9. The CDR3 consists of 16 residues. The V gene's germline CDR1 is SGDLS and CDR2 YYNGEE. The CDR3 sequence: CASSVAPTSDTYEQYF. The DNA for the CDR3 is TGTGCCAGCAGCGTTGCCCCGACTAGCGACACCTACGAGCAGTACTTC.

This clonotype has more than one count but fewer than ten. This rearrangement joins TRBV15 to TRBJ1-4; 9 bases are a match to TRBD1. There are 15 residues in the CDR3. V trimming: 3 bases; J trimming: 6 bases; junction bases outside the gene matches: 5. Germline V gene data show CDR1 as LNHNV and CDR2 as YYDKDF (reference sequence). The CDR3 bases are TGTGCCACCAGCAGGGAAGACAGGGGGGATGAAAAACTGTTTTTT. Its protein product is CATSREDRGDEKLFF.

This clonotype was counted only a few times. The rearrangement joins TRBV11-3 to TRBJ2-5; TRBD1 matches 8 bases. In germline, CDR1 is SGHNT, CDR2 YENEEA. Trimming took 5 bases from V and 3 from J; bases not matched to a gene: 5. The CDR3 extends over 14 amino acids. The CDR3 coding sequence is TGTGCCAGCAGCGCCGGGACAGGAGAAGAGACCCAGTACTTC. As protein: CASSAGTGEETQYF.

This clonotype was seen repeatedly, ten times or more. The V call is TRBV25-1, the J call TRBJ2-5, with 9 nucleotides matching TRBD2. The CDR3 totals 16 residues. CDR1 MGHDK and CDR2 SYGVNS come from the germline V gene. Trimming at V came to 2 bases and at J to 5 bases, leaving 9 bases not matched to a gene. CDR3 nucleotide sequence: TGTGCCAGCAGTGAAGAACGGCTAGCGGGAACGGAGACCCAGTACTTC. The encoded protein is CASSEERLAGTETQYF.

This clonotype was counted a few times. The CDR3 region has the DNA TGTGCCAGCAGCCGACTTGGACAGCAACAAGAGACCCAGTACTTC. This sequence encodes CASSRLGQQQETQYF. The chain combines TRBV7-9 with TRBJ2-5, with D maybe TRBD1 (6 bases). V was pared by 5 bases and J by 2 bases, with 15 bases between. The CDR3 is 15 amino acids. CDR1 SEHNR and CDR2 FQNEAQ come from the germline V gene (reference sequence).